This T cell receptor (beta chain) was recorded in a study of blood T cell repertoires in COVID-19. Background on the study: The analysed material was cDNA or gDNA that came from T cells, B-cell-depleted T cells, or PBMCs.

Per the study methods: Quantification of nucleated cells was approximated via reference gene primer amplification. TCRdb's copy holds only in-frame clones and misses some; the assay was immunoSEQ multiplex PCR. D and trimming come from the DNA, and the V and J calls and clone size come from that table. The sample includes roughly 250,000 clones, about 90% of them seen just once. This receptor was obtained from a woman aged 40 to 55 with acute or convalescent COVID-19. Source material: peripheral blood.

CDR3 coding DNA: TGCGCCAGCAGCTACTCGGGAGGGGACGGCGGCTACACCTTC. Amino acids: CASSYSGGDGGYTF. The chain has TRBV5-1 and TRBJ1-2; D is possibly TRBD1 (5 bases). The CDR3 sequence is 14 residues long. With 3 bases removed from V and 8 bases from J, the gap between germline ends came to 17 bases. Germline CDR1 and CDR2: SGHRS and YFSETQ.